The TCR beta chain described here comes from a study of cytomegalovirus exposure and HLA in healthy donors. The PCR made use of 60 Vbeta and 13 Jbeta primers. Clones were sequenced by immunoSEQ multiplex PCR, and TCRdb holds only the in-frame ones, with some missing. Of about 140,000 clones in the sample, 60% to 80% are singletons; the top ten hold roughly 1%. Germline V gene lookup returns CDR1 MGHDK and CDR2 SYGVNS. The ends were cut back, 4 bases at V and 4 bases at J, with 5 bases in the middle. CDR3 length: 11 amino acids. The chain has TRBV25-1 and TRBJ2-7; D unresolved. This TCR was sampled from a man aged 18-30 years in good health and CMV-seronegative. The sample taken for sequencing was PBMCs. The CDR3 DNA sequence: TGTGCCAGCAGTGCCGCGTACGAGCAGTACTTC. As protein: CASSAAYEQYF.